The rows below give T cell receptor beta chains drawn from one sample of a study of blood T cell repertoires in COVID-19. Using immunoSEQ multiplex PCR, the repertoire was profiled, and TCRdb retains in-frame clones only, with some absent. The sample yields 130,000 to 150,000 clones, 70% to 90% seen once. The sequencing sample was made of peripheral blood. The receptors originated from a woman in her forties or fifties with acute or convalescent COVID-19. Each CDR3 is given with its conserved first and last residue. The D gene is left open where the match is weak. Clone size is not always given. Where it is, it says once, few, many or a class for expanded clones.

j_call d_call clone_size v_call cdr3_aa cdr3_nt
TRBJ1-6 TRBD1 . TRBV10-3 CAISESGGQYNSPLHF TGTGCCATCAGTGAGTCGGGGGGACAGTATAATTCACCCCTCCACTTT
TRBJ2-5 . . TRBV18 CASSPTGRETQYF TGTGCCAGCTCGCCTACAGGGCGAGAGACCCAGTACTTC
TRBJ1-6 . . TRBV5-1 CASSQQGDNNSPLHF TGCGCCAGCAGCCAACAGGGCGATAATAATTCACCCCTCCACTTT
TRBJ1-1 . . TRBV3-1/TRBV3-2 CASSQTGSGTEAFF TGTGCCAGCAGCCAAACAGGGAGTGGCACTGAAGCTTTCTTT
TRBJ2-1 . . TRBV2 CASSGQVWREQFF TGTGCCAGCAGTGGACAGGTCTGGCGTGAGCAGTTCTTC
TRBJ2-3 . . TRBV7-3 CASNQGGRGLPDTQYF TGTGCCAGCAACCAAGGGGGGAGGGGCCTCCCCGATACGCAGTATTTT
TRBJ1-1 . . TRBV5-6 CASRGLAPEAFF TGTGCCAGCAGAGGATTAGCCCCTGAAGCTTTCTTT
TRBJ1-5 TRBD1 . TRBV19 CASTIQGANQPQHF TGTGCCAGTACTATACAGGGGGCTAATCAGCCCCAGCATTTT
TRBJ2-1 . . TRBV21-1 CASSNREVDNEQFF TGTGCCAGCAGCAACCGGGAGGTGGACAATGAGCAGTTCTTC
TRBJ2-2 TRBD2 . TRBV7-2 CASSLESSGGQAGELFF TGTGCCAGCAGCTTAGAGAGTAGCGGGGGGCAGGCCGGGGAGCTGTTTTTT
TRBJ2-3 TRBD2 once TRBV7-6 CASSLASGGAWGTQYF TGTGCCAGCAGCTTAGCGAGCGGGGGGGCCTGGGGTACGCAGTATTTT